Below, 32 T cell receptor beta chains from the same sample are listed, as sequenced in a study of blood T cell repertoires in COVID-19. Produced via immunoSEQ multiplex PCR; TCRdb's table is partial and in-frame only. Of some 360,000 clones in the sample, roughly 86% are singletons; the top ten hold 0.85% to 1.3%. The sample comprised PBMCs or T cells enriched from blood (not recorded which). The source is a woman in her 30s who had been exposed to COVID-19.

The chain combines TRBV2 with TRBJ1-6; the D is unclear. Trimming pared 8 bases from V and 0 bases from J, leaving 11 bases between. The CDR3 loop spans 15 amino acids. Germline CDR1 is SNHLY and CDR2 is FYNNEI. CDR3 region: CASAAASSYNSPLHF. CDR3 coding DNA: TGTGCCAGCGCCGCCGCCAGCTCCTATAATTCACCCCTCCACTTT.

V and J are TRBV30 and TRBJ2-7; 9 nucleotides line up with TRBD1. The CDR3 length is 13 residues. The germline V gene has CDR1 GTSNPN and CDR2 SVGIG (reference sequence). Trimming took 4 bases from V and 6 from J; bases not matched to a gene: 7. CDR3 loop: CAWTSGTGSEQYF. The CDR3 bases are TGTGCCTGGACCTCCGGGACAGGGAGCGAGCAGTACTTC. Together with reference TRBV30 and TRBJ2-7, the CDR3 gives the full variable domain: SQTIHQWPATLVQPVGSPLSLECTVEGTSNPNLYWYRQAAGRGLQLLFYSVGIGQISSEVPQNLSASRPQDRQFILSSKKLLLSDSGFYLCAWTSGTGSEQYFGPGTRLTVT.

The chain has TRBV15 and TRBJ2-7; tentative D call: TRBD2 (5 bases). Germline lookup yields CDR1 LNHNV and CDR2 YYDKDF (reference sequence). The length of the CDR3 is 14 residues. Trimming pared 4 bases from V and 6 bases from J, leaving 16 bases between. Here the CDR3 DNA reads TGTGCCACCAGCACACGATACGGGGTCGGCGAGCAGTACTTC. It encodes CATSTRYGVGEQYF.

In DNA, the CDR3 is TGTGCCAGCAGCCGGCAGGGGGCGGACGAGCAGTACTTC. Amino acids: CASSRQGADEQYF. The chain has TRBV3-1 (or the pseudogene TRBV3-2) and TRBJ2-7; 8 nucleotides agree with TRBD1. V trimming: 4 bases; J trimming: 5 bases; junction bases outside the gene matches: 4. Germline V gives CDR1 LGHDT, CDR2 YNNKEL (reference sequence). The CDR3 has 13 amino acids.

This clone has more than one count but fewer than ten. The CDR3 protein is CASSPNPVSSYEQYF. In DNA, the CDR3 is TGTGCCAGCAGCCCCAACCCCGTCAGCTCCTACGAGCAGTACTTC. This chain connects TRBV11-3 to TRBJ2-7; the D is unclear. This CDR3 spans 15 amino acids. Trimming removed 5 bases from V and 0 bases from J, with 14 bases in between. Germline V gene data show CDR1 as SGHNT and CDR2 as YENEEA.

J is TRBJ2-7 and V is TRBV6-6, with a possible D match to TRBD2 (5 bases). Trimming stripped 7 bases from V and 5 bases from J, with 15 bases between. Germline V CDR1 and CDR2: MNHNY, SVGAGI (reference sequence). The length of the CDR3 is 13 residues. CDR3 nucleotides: TGTGCCAGCACGAGGGCTAGACTCCACGAGCAGTACTTC. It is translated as CASTRARLHEQYF.

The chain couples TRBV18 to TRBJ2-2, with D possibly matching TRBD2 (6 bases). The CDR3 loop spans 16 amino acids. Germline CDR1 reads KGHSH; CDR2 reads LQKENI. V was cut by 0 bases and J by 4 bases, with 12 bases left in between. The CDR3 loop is CASSPPETRGTGELFF. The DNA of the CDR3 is TGTGCCAGCTCACCACCGGAGACTAGGGGCACCGGGGAGCTGTTTTTT.

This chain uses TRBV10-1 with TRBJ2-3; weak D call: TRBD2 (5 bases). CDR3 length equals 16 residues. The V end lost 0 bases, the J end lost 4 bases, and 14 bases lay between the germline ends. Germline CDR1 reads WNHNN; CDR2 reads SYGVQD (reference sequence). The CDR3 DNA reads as TGCGCCAGCAGTGAGTCGGTGGGAGCCCCGGCAGATACGCAGTATTTT. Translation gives CASSESVGAPADTQYF.

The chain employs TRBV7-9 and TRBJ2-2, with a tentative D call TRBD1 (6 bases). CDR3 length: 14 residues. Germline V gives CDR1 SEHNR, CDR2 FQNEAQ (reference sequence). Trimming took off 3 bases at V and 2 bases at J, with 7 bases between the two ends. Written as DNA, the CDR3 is TGTGCCAGCAGCTTGACAGGAAACACCGGGGAGCTGTTTTTT. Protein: CASSLTGNTGELFF.

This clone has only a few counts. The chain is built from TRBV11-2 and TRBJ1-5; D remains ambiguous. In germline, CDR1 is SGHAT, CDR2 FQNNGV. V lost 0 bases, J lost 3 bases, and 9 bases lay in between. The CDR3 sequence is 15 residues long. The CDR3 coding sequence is TGTGCCAGCAGCTTAGATCTAGACTACAATCAGCCCCAGCATTTT. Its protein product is CASSLDLDYNQPQHF.

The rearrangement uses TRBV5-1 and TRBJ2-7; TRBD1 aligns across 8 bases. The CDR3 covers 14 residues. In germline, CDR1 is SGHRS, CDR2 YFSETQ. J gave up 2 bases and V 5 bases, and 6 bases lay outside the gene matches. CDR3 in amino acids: CASSYSTGAYEQYF. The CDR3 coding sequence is TGCGCCAGCAGTTATTCGACAGGGGCCTACGAGCAGTACTTC.

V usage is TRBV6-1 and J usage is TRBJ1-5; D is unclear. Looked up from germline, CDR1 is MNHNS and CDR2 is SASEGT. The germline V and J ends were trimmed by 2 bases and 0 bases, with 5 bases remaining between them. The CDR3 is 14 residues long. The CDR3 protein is CASSEQISNQPQHF. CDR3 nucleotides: TGTGCCAGCAGTGAACAGATTAGCAATCAGCCCCAGCATTTT.

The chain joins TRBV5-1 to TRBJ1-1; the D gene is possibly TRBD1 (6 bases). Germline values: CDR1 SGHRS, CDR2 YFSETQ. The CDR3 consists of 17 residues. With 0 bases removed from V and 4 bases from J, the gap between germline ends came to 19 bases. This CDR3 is CASSLEVGAGLGTEAFF. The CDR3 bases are TGCGCCAGCAGCTTGGAAGTGGGGGCAGGGCTGGGCACTGAAGCTTTCTTT. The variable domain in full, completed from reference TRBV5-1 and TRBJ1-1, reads KAGVTQTPRYLIKTRGQQVTLSCSPISGHRSVSWYQQTPGQGLQFLFEYFSETQRNKGNFPGRFSGRQFSNSRSEMNVSTLELGDSALYLCASSLEVGAGLGTEAFFGQGTRLTVV.

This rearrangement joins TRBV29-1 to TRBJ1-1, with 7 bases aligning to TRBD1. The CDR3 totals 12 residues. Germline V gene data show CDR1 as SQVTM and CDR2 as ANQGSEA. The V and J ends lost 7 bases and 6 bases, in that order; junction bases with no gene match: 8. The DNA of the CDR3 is TGCAGCGCCCACAGACAGGGATCTGAAGCTTTCTTT. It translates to CSAHRQGSEAFF.

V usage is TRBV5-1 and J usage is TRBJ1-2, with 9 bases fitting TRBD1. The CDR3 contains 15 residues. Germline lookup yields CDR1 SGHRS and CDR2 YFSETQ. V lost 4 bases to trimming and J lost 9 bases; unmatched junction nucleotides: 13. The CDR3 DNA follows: TGCGCCAGCAGCGATGTAACAGGGGGCGCCAGGAGCTACACCTTC. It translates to CASSDVTGGARSYTF.

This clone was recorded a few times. CDR3 coding DNA: TGTGCCAGCAGTTTCAGGGTTCGGGCCATGAACACTGAAGCTTTCTTT. This translates into CASSFRVRAMNTEAFF. The chain is built from TRBV27 and TRBJ1-1; tentative D call: TRBD1 (5 bases). The germline V gene has CDR1 MNHEY and CDR2 SMNVEV (reference sequence). The CDR3 totals 16 residues. Deletions cut 3 bases from V and 0 bases from J, with 14 bases between.

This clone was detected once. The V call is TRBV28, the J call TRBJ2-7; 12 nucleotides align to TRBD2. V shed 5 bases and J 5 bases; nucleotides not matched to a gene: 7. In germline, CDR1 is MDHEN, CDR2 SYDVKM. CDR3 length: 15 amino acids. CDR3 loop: CASSPRTSGTDEQYF. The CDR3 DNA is TGTGCCAGCAGTCCGCGGACTAGCGGGACCGACGAGCAGTACTTC. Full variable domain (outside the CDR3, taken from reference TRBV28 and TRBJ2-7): DVKVTQSSRYLVKRTGEKVFLECVQDMDHENMFWYRQDPGLGLRLIYFSYDVKMKEKGDIPEGYSVSREKKERFSLILESASTNQTSMYLCASSPRTSGTDEQYFGPGTRLTVT.

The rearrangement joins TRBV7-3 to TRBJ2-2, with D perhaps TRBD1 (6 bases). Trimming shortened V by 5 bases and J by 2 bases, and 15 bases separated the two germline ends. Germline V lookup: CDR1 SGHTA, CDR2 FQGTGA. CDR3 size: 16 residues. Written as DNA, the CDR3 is TGTGCCAGCAGCAGAGATGGGACAACTAACACCGGGGAGCTGTTTTTT. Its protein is CASSRDGTTNTGELFF.

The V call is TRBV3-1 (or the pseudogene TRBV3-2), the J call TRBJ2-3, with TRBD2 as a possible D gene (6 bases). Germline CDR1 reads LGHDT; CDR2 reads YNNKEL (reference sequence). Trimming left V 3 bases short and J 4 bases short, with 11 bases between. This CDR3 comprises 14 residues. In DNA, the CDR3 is TGTGCCAGCAGCCATGGCGGGACTGCAGATACGCAGTATTTT. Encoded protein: CASSHGGTADTQYF.

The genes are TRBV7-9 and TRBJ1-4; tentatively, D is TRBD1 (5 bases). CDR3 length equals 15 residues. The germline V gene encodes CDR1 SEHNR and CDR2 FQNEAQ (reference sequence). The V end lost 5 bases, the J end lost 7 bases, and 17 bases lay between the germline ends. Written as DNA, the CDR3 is TGTGCCAGCAGCGGCGGGGCAGGGAGGGGTGAAAAACTGTTTTTT. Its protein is CASSGGAGRGEKLFF.

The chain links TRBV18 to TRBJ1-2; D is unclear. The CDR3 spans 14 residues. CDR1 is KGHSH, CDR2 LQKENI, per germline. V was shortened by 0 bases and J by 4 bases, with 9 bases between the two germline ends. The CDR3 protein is CASSPPESLYGYTF. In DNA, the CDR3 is TGTGCCAGCTCACCACCGGAGTCACTCTATGGCTACACCTTC. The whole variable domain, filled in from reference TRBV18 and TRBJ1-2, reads NAGVMQNPRHLVRRRGQEARLRCSPMKGHSHVYWYRQLPEEGLKFMVYLQKENIIDESGMPKERFSAEFPKEGPSILRIQQVVRGDSAAYFCASSPPESLYGYTFGSGTRLTVV.

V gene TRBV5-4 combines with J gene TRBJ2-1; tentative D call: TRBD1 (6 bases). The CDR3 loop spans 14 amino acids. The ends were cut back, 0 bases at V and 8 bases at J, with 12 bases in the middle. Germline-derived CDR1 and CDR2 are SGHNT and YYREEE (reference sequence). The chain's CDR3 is CASSLDRARHEQFF. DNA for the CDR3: TGTGCCAGCAGCTTGGACAGGGCCCGCCATGAGCAGTTCTTC.

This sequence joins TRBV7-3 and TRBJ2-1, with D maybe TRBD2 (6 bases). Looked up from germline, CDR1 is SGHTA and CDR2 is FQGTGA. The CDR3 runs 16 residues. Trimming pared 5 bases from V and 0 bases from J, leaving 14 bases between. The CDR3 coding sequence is TGTGCCAGCAGCCTCCACCCGGGGGTCTCCTACAATGAGCAGTTCTTC. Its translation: CASSLHPGVSYNEQFF.

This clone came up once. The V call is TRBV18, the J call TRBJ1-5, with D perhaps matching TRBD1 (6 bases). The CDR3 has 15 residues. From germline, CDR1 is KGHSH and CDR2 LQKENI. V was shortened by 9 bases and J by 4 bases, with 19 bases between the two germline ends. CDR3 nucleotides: TGTGCCAGTTCCTCGGACAGCCTCGGAAATCAGCCCCAGCATTTT. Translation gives CASSSDSLGNQPQHF.

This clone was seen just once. CDR3: CATAVHNEQFF. The CDR3 DNA is TGTGCCACCGCGGTGCACAATGAGCAGTTCTTC. The genes are TRBV24-1 and TRBJ2-1, with D hard to call. The CDR3 has 11 residues. Trimming left V 9 bases short and J 5 bases short, with 7 bases between. In germline, CDR1 is KGHDR, CDR2 SFDVKD.

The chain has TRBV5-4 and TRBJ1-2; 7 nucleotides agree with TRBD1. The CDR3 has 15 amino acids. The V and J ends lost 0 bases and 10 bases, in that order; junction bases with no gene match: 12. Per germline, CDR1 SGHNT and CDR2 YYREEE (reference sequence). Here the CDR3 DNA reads TGTGCCAGCAGCTTGGCGCTTGGGCAGGGGGGAGCCTACACCTTC. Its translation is CASSLALGQGGAYTF.

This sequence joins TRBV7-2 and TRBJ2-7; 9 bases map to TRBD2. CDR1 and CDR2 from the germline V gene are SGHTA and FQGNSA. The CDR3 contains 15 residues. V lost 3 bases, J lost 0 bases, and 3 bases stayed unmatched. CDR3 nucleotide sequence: TGTGCCAGCAGCTTTAGCGGGAGAGGCTCCTACGAGCAGTACTTC. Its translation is CASSFSGRGSYEQYF. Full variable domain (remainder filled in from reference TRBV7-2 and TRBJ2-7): GAGVSQSPSNKVTEKGKDVELRCDPISGHTALYWYRQSLGQGLEFLIYFQGNSAPDKSGLPSDRFSAERTGGSVSTLTIQRTQQEDSAVYLCASSFSGRGSYEQYFGPGTRLTVT.

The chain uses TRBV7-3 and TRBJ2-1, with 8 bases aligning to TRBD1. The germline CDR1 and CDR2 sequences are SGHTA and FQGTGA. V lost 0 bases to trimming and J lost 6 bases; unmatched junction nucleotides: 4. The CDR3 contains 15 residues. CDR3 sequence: CASSLTTGGGNEQFF. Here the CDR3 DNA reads TGTGCCAGCAGCTTAACTACAGGGGGAGGCAATGAGCAGTTCTTC.

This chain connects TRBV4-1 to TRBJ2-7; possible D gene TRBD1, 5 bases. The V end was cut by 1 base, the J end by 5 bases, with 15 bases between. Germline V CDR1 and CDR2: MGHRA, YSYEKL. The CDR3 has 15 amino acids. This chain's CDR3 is CASSQGAQGVNEQYF. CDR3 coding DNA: TGCGCCAGCAGCCAAGGGGCTCAGGGCGTGAACGAGCAGTACTTC.

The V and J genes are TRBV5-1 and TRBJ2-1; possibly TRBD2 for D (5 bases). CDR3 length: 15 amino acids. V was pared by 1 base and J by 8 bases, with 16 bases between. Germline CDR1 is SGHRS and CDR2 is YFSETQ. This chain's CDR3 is CASSLSPRRADEQFF. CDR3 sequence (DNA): TGCGCCAGCAGCTTGTCTCCCCGGCGGGCCGATGAGCAGTTCTTC.

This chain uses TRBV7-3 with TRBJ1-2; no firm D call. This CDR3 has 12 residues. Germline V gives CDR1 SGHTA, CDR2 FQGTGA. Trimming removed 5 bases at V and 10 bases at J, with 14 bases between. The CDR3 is CASSPSGPPYTF. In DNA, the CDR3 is TGTGCCAGCAGCCCCAGTGGCCCCCCCTACACCTTC.

CDR3 residues: CASSPFSSGRGSDTQYF. In DNA, the CDR3 is TGTGCCAGCTCACCTTTCTCTAGCGGGAGAGGTTCAGATACGCAGTATTTT. V is TRBV18 and J is TRBJ2-3; 10 positions agree with TRBD2. CDR1 and CDR2 (germline): KGHSH, LQKENI. The length of the CDR3 is 17 residues. V lost 3 bases to trimming and J lost 4 bases; unmatched junction nucleotides: 10.